This T cell receptor beta chain is drawn from a study of glioma-infiltrating T cells. This CDR3 region has 14 residues. Trimming removed 4 bases at V and 6 bases at J, with 16 bases between. Germline CDR1 MNHNS, CDR2 SASEGT. Using RNA template, CDR3s of TCR alpha and beta were amplified with iRepertoire arm-PCR. A single record per CDR3 protein comes from TCRdb applying MiXCR to the multiplex PCR reads. The sample includes around 100,000 distinct CDR3 sequences, around 29% of them seen just once. The V gene is TRBV6-1, the J gene TRBJ2-7; possible D gene TRBD2, 6 bases. The sequence was obtained from a human donor with low-grade glioma or glioblastoma, undergoing nonglioma brain surgery, or in good health (not recorded which). The sample comprised glioma tissue, nonneoplastic brain tissue, or PBMCs (not recorded which). CDR3 residues: CASSGPGASFEQYF. The CDR3, as DNA: TGTGCCAGCAGTGGACCGGGAGCCAGTTTCGAGCAGTACTTC.